Given below is one T cell receptor (beta chain) in context. Its antigen is undetermined. These data belong to a study of cytomegalovirus exposure and HLA in healthy donors. General study results and limits: Researchers had no immune exposure information except CMV serostatus available. Association with HLA alleles at 0.05 false discovery rate was found for about 17,000 TCR beta sequences in a later analysis. Common viral pathogens (according to a later analysis) appeared linked to several of the most significant clusters.

A multiplex PCR was run with 60 Vbeta primers and 13 Jbeta primers. The method was immunoSEQ multiplex PCR; TCRdb's version includes in-frame clones alone and lacks a portion of them. The data contain 150,000 to 200,000 clones, approximately 85% of them singletons. This CDR3 has 16 residues. Germline V lookup: CDR1 SGHRS, CDR2 YFSETQ. The V and J ends lost 5 bases and 6 bases, in that order; junction bases with no gene match: 14. The specimen sequenced was PBMCs. This sequence joins TRBV5-1 and TRBJ2-7, with 10 bases aligning to TRBD2. This sequence was found in a girl aged 5 to 17 in good health and CMV-seropositive. The CDR3 region is CASRHNAAGGPVEQYF. The CDR3 region has the DNA TGCGCCAGCAGACACAACGCAGCGGGGGGGCCGGTCGAGCAGTACTTC. The full variable domain, completed using reference TRBV5-1 and TRBJ2-7, is KAGVTQTPRYLIKTRGQQVTLSCSPISGHRSVSWYQQTPGQGLQFLFEYFSETQRNKGNFPGRFSGRQFSNSRSEMNVSTLELGDSALYLCASRHNAAGGPVEQYFGPGTRLTVT.